This T cell receptor (beta chain) comes out of a study of blood T cells in healthy people across ages. Together with a sample-barcoded 5' primer, a J-beta primer mix was included in a second PCR lasting roughly 6 to 12 cycles. TCRdb redid the calling of the 5' RACE reads with MiXCR, one entry per CDR3 protein. The table records about 680,000 distinct CDR3 sequences, about half of them present only once. V lost 4 bases and J 3 bases, leaving 14 bases between the germline ends. This CDR3 spans 14 amino acids. Germline V gene data show CDR1 as SGHRS and CDR2 as YFSETQ. Notes on the study in general: Roughly linear age-related decline in beta diversity appeared, significant by age 40. A conclusive naive versus antigen-experienced comparison was prevented by the unsorted PBMCs.

As for this clonotype: The antigen is undetermined.

Material: blood. The J gene is TRBJ2-7, the V gene TRBV5-1; D might be TRBD1 (5 bases). This clonotype originated in a woman aged 55-75 years in good health. The CDR3 protein is CASSLTTGNYEQYF. Written as DNA, the CDR3 is TGCGCCAGCAGCCTAACTACAGGAAACTACGAGCAGTACTTC.